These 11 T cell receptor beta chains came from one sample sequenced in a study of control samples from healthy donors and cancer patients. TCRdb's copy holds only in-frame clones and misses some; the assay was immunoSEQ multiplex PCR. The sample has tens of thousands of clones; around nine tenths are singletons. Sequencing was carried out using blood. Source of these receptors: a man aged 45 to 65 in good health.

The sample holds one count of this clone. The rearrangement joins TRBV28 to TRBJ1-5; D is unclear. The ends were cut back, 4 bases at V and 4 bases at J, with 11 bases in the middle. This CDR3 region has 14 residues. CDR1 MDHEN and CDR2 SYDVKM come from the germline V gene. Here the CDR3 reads CASSSLRWNQPQHF. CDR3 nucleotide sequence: TGTGCCAGCAGTTCCCTCCGTTGGAATCAGCCCCAGCATTTT.

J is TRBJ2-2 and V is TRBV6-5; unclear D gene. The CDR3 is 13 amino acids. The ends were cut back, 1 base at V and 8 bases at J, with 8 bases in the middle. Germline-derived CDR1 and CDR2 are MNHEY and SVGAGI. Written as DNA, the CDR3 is TGTGCCAGCAGTTACTACGTCTCTGGGGAGCTGTTTTTT. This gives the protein CASSYYVSGELFF.

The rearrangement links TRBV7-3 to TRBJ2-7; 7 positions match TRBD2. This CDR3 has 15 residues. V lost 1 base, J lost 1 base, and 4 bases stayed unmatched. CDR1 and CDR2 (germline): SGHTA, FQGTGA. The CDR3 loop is CASSLKTSSSYEQYF. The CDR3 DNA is TGTGCCAGCAGCTTAAAGACTAGCAGTTCCTACGAGCAGTACTTC.

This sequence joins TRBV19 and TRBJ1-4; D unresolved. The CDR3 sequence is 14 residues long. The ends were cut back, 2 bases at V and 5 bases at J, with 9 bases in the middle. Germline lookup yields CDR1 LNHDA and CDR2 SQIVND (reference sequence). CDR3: CASSITRQNEKLFF. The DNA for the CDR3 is TGTGCCAGTAGTATAACTCGGCAGAATGAAAAACTGTTTTTT. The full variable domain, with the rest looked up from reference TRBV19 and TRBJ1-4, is DGGITQSPKYLFRKEGQNVTLSCEQNLNHDAMYWYRQDPGQGLRLIYYSQIVNDFQKGDIAEGYSVSREKKESFPLTVTSAQKNPTAFYLCASSITRQNEKLFFGSGTQLSVL.

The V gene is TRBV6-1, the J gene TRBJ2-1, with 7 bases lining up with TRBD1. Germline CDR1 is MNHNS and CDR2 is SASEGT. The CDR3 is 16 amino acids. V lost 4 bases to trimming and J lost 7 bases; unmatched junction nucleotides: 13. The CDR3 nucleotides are TGTGCCAGCAGTGGCTGGACAGGAGCCTCTGGGAATGAGCAGTTCTTC. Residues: CASSGWTGASGNEQFF.

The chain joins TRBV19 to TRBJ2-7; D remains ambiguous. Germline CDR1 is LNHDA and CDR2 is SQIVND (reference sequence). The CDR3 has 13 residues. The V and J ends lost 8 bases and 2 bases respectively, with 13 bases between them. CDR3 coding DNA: TGTGCCAGTTCTTTGGATATTCCCTACGAGCAGTACTTC. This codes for CASSLDIPYEQYF.

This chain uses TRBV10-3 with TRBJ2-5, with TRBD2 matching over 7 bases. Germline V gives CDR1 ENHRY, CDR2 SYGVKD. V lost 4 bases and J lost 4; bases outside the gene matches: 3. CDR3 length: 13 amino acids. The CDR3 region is CAISGGLGETQYF. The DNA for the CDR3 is TGTGCCATCAGTGGAGGACTAGGAGAGACCCAGTACTTC.

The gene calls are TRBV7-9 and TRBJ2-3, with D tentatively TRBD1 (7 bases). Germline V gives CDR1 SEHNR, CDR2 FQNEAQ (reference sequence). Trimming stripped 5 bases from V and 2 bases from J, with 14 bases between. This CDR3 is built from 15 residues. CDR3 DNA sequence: TGTGCCAGCAGCACAGCAGGGGGGAACACAGATACGCAGTATTTT. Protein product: CASSTAGGNTDTQYF.

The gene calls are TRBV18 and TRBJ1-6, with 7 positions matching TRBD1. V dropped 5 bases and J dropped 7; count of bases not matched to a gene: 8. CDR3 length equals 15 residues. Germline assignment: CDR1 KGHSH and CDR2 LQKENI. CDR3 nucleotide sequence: TGTGCCAGCTCATCGAGACAGGGCTTGAATTCACCCCTCCACTTT. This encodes CASSSRQGLNSPLHF. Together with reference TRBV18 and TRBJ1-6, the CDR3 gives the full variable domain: NAGVMQNPRHLVRRRGQEARLRCSPMKGHSHVYWYRQLPEEGLKFMVYLQKENIIDESGMPKERFSAEFPKEGPSILRIQQVVRGDSAAYFCASSSRQGLNSPLHFGNGTRLTVT.

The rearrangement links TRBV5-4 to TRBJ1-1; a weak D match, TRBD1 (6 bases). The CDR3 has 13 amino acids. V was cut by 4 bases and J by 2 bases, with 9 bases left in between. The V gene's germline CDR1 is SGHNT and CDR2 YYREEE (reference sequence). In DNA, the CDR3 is TGTGCCAGCAGCGGACAGTCTAACACTGAAGCTTTCTTT. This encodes CASSGQSNTEAFF.

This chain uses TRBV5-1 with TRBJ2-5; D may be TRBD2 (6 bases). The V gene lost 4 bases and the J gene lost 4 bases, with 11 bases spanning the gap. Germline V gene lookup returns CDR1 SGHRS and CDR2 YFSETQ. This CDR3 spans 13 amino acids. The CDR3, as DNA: TGCGCCAGCAGCGGCCGGGAGATAGAGACCCAGTACTTC. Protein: CASSGREIETQYF.